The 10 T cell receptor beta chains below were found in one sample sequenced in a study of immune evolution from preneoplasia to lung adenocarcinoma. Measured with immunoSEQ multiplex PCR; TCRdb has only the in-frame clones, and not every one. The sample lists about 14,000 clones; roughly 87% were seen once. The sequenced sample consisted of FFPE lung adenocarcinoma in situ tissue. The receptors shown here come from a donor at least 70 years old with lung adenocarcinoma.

CDR3 loop: CASSSSGSDLYEQYF. The CDR3 nucleotides read TGTGCCAGCAGTTCCAGCGGGAGCGACCTCTACGAGCAGTACTTC. The chain links TRBV28 to TRBJ2-7; TRBD2 matches at 8 bases. J was trimmed by 3 bases and V by 4 bases; bases with no gene match: 8. Germline lookup yields CDR1 MDHEN and CDR2 SYDVKM. The CDR3 has 15 residues.

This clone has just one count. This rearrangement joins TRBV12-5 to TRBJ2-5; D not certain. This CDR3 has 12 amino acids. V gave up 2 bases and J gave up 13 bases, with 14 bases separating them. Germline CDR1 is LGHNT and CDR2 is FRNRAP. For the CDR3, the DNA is TGTGCTAGTGGTTTGTTGAAACAGCCGGGGTACTTC. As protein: CASGLLKQPGYF.

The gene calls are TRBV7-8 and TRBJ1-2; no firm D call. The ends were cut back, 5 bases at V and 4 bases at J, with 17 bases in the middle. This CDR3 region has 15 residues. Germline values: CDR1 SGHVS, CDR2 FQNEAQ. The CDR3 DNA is TGTGCCAGCAGCCGCGGGATGTCGGCTTCCTATGGCTACACCTTC. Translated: CASSRGMSASYGYTF.

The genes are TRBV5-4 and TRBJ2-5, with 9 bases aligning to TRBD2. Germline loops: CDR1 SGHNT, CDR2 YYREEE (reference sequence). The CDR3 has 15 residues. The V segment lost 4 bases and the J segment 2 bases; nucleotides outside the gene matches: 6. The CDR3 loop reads CASSPRLAGQETQYF. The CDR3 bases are TGTGCCAGCAGCCCTAGGCTAGCGGGACAAGAGACCCAGTACTTC.

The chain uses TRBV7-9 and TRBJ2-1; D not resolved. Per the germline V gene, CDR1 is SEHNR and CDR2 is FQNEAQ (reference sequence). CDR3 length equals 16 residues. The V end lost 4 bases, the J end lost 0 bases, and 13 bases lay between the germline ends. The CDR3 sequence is CASSSVSGLSYNEQFF. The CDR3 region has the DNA TGTGCCAGCAGCTCCGTTTCGGGTCTCTCCTACAATGAGCAGTTCTTC.

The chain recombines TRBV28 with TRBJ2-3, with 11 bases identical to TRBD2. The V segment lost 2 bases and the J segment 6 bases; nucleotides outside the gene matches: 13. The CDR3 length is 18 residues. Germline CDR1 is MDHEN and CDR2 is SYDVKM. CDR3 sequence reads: CASSLLGLAGVGGDTQYF. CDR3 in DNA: TGTGCCAGCAGTTTACTCGGACTAGCGGGTGTAGGTGGGGATACGCAGTATTTT.

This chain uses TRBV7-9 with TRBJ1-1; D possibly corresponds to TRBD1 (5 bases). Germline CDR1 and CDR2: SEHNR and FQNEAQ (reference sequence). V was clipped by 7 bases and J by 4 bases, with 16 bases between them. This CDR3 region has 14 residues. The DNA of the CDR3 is TGTGCCAGCACCATTTTTGGGGGGGGCACTGAAGCTTTCTTT. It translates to CASTIFGGGTEAFF.

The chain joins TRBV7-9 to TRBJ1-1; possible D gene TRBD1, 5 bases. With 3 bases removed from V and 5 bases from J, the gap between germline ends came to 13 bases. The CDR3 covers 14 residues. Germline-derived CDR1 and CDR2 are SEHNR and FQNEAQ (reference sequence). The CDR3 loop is CASSFFMGGTEAFF. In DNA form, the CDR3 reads TGTGCCAGCAGCTTTTTTATGGGGGGGACTGAAGCTTTCTTT.

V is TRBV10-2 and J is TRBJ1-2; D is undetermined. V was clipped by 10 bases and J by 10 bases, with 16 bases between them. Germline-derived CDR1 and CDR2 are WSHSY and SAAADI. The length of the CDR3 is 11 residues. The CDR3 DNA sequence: TGCGCCACCCGATGGATGTGGACCTACACCTTC. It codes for CATRWMWTYTF.

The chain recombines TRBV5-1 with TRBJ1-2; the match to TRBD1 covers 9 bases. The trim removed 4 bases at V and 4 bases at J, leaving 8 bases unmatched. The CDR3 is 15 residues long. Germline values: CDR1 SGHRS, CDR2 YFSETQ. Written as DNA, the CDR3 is TGCGCCAGCAGCCCCCAGGGACAGGGAACCTATGGCTACACCTTC. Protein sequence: CASSPQGQGTYGYTF.